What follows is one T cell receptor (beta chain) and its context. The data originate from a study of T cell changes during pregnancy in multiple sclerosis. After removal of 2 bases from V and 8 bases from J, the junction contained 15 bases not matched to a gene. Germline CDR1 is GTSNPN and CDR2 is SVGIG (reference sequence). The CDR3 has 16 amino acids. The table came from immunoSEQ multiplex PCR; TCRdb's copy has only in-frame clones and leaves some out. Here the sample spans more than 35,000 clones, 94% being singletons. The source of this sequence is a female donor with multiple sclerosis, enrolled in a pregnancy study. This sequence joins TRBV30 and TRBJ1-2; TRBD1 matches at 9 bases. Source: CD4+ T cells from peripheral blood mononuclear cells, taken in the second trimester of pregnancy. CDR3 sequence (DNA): TGTGCCTGGAGTCTAAAAAGTCCCGGGACAGGGAACGGCTACACCTTC. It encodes CAWSLKSPGTGNGYTF.